The clone carrying this T cell receptor beta chain turned up a few times. Its antigen is currently unknown. One entry per CDR3 protein results from TCRdb running MiXCR on the 5' RACE reads. The table has roughly 190,000 distinct CDR3 sequences, roughly 13% seen once. V dropped 7 bases and J dropped 2 bases, with 14 bases sitting between them. CDR1 and CDR2 from the germline V gene are WNHNN and SYGVQD (reference sequence). The CDR3 is made up of 14 amino acids. The sample originates from a study of CD8 T cells in ankylosing spondylitis. Study-wide results and caveats: A number of the motif variants had already been described in reactive arthritis synovial fluid and blood.

The chain has TRBV10-1 and TRBJ2-5; possibly TRBD1 for D (5 bases). Sequencing input: blood, either unsorted or a sorted T cell fraction (not recorded which). The clonotype was recovered from a male donor with ankylosing spondylitis or in good health (not recorded which). The CDR3 spells CASTQGYGQETQYF. CDR3 coding DNA: TGCGCCAGCACCCAGGGTTACGGTCAAGAGACCCAGTACTTC.